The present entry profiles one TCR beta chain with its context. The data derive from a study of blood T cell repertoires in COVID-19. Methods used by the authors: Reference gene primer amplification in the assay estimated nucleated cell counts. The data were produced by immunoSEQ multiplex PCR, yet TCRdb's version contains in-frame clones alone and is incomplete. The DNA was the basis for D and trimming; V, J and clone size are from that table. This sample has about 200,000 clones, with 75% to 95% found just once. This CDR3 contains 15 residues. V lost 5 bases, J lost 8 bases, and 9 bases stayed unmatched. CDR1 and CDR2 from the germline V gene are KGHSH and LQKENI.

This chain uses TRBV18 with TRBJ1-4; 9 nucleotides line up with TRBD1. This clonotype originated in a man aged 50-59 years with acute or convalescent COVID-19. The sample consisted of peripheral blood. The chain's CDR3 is CASSSYRDREEKLFF. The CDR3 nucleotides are TGTGCCAGCTCATCGTACCGGGACAGGGAAGAAAAACTGTTTTTT.